The rows below give T cell receptor beta chains drawn from one sample of a study of cytomegalovirus exposure and HLA in healthy donors. The protocol was immunoSEQ multiplex PCR, while the TCRdb copy is restricted to in-frame clones and leaves out a portion. The data hold some 170,000 clones, with 75% observed a single time. Sequenced material: PBMCs. These receptors all stem from a woman between 45 and 60 years old in good health and CMV-seropositive. Each CDR3 is given with its conserved first and last residue. D genes are given only for firm matches. A clone size is listed for some rows: how often the clone was seen (once, few, many), or a class if it is expanded.

v_gene	abundance	j_gene	d_gene	CDR3aa	CDR3nt
TRBV5-4	-	TRBJ2-1	TRBD2	CASSLEGSSGGRNEQFF	TGTGCCAGCAGCTTGGAAGGAAGCAGCGGGGGGCGGAATGAGCAGTTCTTC
TRBV5-1	-	TRBJ2-3	-	CASSFGAQATYTDTQYF	TGCGCCAGCAGCTTTGGCGCCCAGGCGACCTACACAGATACGCAGTATTTT
TRBV2	once	TRBJ1-5	-	CASSDRTTYQPQHF	TGTGCCAGCAGTGATAGGACAACTTATCAGCCCCAGCATTTT
TRBV5-1	-	TRBJ1-3	TRBD1	CASSLGQGSSGNTIYF	TGCGCCAGCTCTCTCGGACAGGGTAGCTCTGGAAACACCATATATTTT
TRBV2	-	TRBJ2-7	TRBD2	CASSEAKTSGGSEQYF	TGTGCCAGCAGTGAAGCTAAGACTAGCGGGGGCTCCGAGCAGTACTTC
TRBV2	-	TRBJ1-2	TRBD1	CASSPTRTGGDGYTF	TGTGCCAGCAGCCCAACGAGGACAGGGGGCGATGGCTACACCTTC
TRBV5-1	-	TRBJ2-5	-	CASRPTGRETQYF	TGCGCCAGCAGACCGACAGGACGAGAGACCCAGTACTTC
TRBV6-5	-	TRBJ1-3	TRBD1	CASRTGTGENTIYF	TGTGCCAGCAGGACCGGGACAGGGGAAAACACCATATATTTT
TRBV29-1	-	TRBJ1-1	TRBD1	CSVAQGAGTTEAFF	TGCAGCGTTGCTCAGGGGGCAGGGACCACTGAAGCTTTCTTT
TRBV4-1	many	TRBJ1-1	TRBD1	CASSPSDRVGTEAFF	TGCGCCAGCAGCCCCAGCGACAGGGTGGGAACTGAAGCTTTCTTT
TRBV29-1	-	TRBJ2-5	TRBD2	CSVEDLWTAGGLETQYF	TGCAGCGTTGAAGATCTTTGGACGGCGGGGGGGTTGGAGACCCAGTACTTC
TRBV7-9	-	TRBJ2-1	TRBD1	CASSLGAGTGDEQFF	TGTGCCAGCAGCTTAGGGGCTGGGACAGGCGATGAGCAGTTCTTC